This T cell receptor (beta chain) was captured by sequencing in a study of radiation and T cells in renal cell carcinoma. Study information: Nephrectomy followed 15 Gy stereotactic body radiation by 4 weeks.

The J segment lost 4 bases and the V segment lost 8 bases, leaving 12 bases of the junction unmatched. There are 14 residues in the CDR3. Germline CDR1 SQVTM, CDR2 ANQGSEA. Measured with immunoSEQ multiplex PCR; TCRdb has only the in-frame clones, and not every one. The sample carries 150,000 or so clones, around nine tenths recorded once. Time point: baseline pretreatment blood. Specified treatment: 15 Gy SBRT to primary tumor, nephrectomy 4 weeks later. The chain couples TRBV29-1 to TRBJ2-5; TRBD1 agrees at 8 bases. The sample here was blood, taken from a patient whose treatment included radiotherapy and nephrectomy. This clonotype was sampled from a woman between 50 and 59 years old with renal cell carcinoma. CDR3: CSFHRGQGAETQYF. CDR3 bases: TGCAGCTTCCATCGGGGGCAGGGGGCAGAGACCCAGTACTTC.